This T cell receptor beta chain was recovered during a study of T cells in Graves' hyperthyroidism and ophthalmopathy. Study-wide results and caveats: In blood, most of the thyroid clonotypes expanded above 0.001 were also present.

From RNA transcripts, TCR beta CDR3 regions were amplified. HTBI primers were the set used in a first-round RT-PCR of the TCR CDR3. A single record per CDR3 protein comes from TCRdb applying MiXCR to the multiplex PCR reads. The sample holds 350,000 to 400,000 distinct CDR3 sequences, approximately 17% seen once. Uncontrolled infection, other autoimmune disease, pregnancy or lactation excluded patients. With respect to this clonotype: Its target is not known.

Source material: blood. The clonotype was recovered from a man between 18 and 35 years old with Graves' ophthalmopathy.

The CDR3 sequence: CASSPSQHEQFF. The CDR3 DNA reads as TGCGCCAGCAGCCCCTCCCAGCATGAGCAGTTCTTC. This chain uses TRBV5-1 with TRBJ2-1; D is unresolved. The germline gives CDR1 SGHRS, CDR2 YFSETQ. V lost 4 bases, J lost 8 bases, and 10 bases lay in between. The CDR3 sequence is 12 residues long.